Presented here are 3 T cell receptor beta chains from one specimen sequenced in a study of cytomegalovirus exposure and HLA in healthy donors. Researchers ran the PCR with 60 Vbeta and 13 Jbeta primers. Sequenced by immunoSEQ multiplex PCR; TCRdb stores in-frame clones only, minus some. The profile shows some 170,000 clones, around 80% of them singletons. Material: PBMCs. These TCRs come from a woman aged 30 to 39 in good health and CMV-seropositive.

This clone was seen just once. At one of its ends the junction is not consistent with the germline gene, which may arise from a read error. The V and J genes are TRBV20-1 and TRBJ2-7; TRBD1 agrees at 8 bases. The CDR3 is 9 amino acids. CDR1 is DFQATT, CDR2 SNEGSKA, per germline (reference sequence). CDR3 sequence (DNA): TGCAGTGCTAGAGGGACAGGGAGCTTC. Protein sequence: CSARGTGSF.

V usage is TRBV28 and J usage is TRBJ2-3, with 8 bases identical to TRBD2. The V gene's germline CDR1 is MDHEN and CDR2 SYDVKM. The CDR3 sequence is 14 residues long. After removal of 5 bases from V and 8 bases from J, the junction contained 9 bases not matched to a gene. The CDR3 DNA is TGTGCCAGCAGTCCCCCGGGACTAGGAGGTACGCAGTATTTT. Its protein product is CASSPPGLGGTQYF.

The chain joins TRBV4-3 to TRBJ1-4; tentatively, D is TRBD1 (5 bases). This CDR3 contains 16 residues. V was shortened by 0 bases and J by 8 bases, with 16 bases between the two germline ends. Germline V CDR1 and CDR2: LGHNA, YSLEER. Here the CDR3 reads CASSQDPITAGEKLFF. The CDR3 coding sequence is TGCGCCAGCAGCCAAGATCCAATCACAGCAGGGGAAAAACTGTTTTTT.